These 15 T cell receptor beta chains were all obtained from the same sample, sequenced in a study of metastatic and nonmetastatic thyroid tumors. Treatment of any kind had been given to no patient before thyroid surgery. MiXCR reprocessed the PCR reads for TCRdb. The sample yields about 17,000 clones, less than 40% seen once. The sequencing input was tumor tissue. These receptors all stem from a female donor with papillary thyroid cancer or a benign thyroid nodule (not recorded which). Some clones in this sample may be carry-over from other donors' samples.

Ten or more counts support this clone. One base away lies a much larger clone, so this may be a sequencing read error. Within the sample, other DNA sequences also encode this same CDR3. The rearrangement links TRBV5-1 to TRBJ2-6; no clear D gene. Trimming cost V 4 bases and J 0 bases, with 14 bases left between them. The germline V gene encodes CDR1 SGHRS and CDR2 YFSETQ. CDR3 size: 17 residues. CDR3 bases: TGCGCCAGCAGCCTGGTGGCAGCGTACTCTGGGGCCAACGTCCTGACTTTC. The encoded protein is CASSLVAAYSGANVLTF. The full variable domain, with the rest looked up from reference TRBV5-1 and TRBJ2-6, is KAGVTQTPRYLIKTRGQQVTLSCSPISGHRSVSWYQQTPGQGLQFLFEYFSETQRNKGNFPGRFSGRQFSNSRSEMNVSTLELGDSALYLCASSLVAAYSGANVLTFGAGSRLTVL.

This clone ranks as medium-sized. V usage is TRBV7-8 and J usage is TRBJ1-2; D call uncertain. Germline lookup yields CDR1 SGHVS and CDR2 FQNEAQ. The CDR3 spans 15 residues. The V gene lost 0 bases and the J gene lost 0 bases, with 8 bases spanning the gap. The CDR3 sequence: CASSLAKGPNYGYTF. CDR3 sequence (DNA): TGTGCCAGCAGCTTAGCGAAGGGTCCTAACTATGGCTACACCTTC.

In this sample, this clone turned up a few times. The chain employs TRBV6-1 and TRBJ1-1; unclear D gene. V lost 3 bases, J lost 6 bases, and 14 bases lay in between. Germline V lookup: CDR1 MNHNS, CDR2 SASEGT. The CDR3 has 14 amino acids. CDR3 coding DNA: TGTGCCAGCAGTGATATACCCGGGGTCTCTGAAGCTTTCTTT. It is translated as CASSDIPGVSEAFF.

This clone was found a few times. The V and J genes are TRBV6-1 and TRBJ2-7; D is unclear. There are 13 residues in the CDR3. CDR1 is MNHNS, CDR2 SASEGT, per germline. The V end was cut by 0 bases, the J end by 3 bases, with 6 bases between. For the CDR3, the DNA is TGTGCCAGCAGTGAAGCGGCACACTACGAGCAGTACTTC. Translating it yields CASSEAAHYEQYF.

Sample share makes this clone medium-sized. This chain links TRBV18 with TRBJ2-2; tentative D call: TRBD2 (6 bases). This CDR3 is built from 15 residues. Germline CDR1 reads KGHSH; CDR2 reads LQKENI. The ends were cut back, 5 bases at V and 6 bases at J, with 16 bases in the middle. The CDR3 region is CASSLLASHSGELFF. In nucleotides, the CDR3 is TGTGCCAGCTCATTACTAGCCTCTCATTCCGGGGAGCTGTTTTTT.

For this clone: One end of the junction does not line up with germline, which may come from a read error. The CDR3 coding sequence is TGTGCCAGCAGCGTTAAGGCGACCCACAAAGAGCAGTTCTTC. It encodes CASSVKATHKEQFF. The gene calls are TRBV9 and TRBJ2-1; D is undetermined. This CDR3 has 14 amino acids. Germline lookup yields CDR1 SGDLS and CDR2 YYNGEE.

This clone was recorded many times. A much bigger clone sits one base away, suggesting this may be a read error. Other DNA sequences from this sample encode an identical CDR3 as well. The chain couples TRBV7-2 to TRBJ2-2, with 11 bases lining up with TRBD2. Germline V gene lookup returns CDR1 SGHTA and CDR2 FQGNSA. The CDR3 consists of 17 residues. CDR3 DNA sequence: TGTGCTAGCAGCTTATCTATGGGACTAGCGGACACCGGGGAGCTGTTTTTT. This encodes CASSLSMGLADTGELFF. The whole variable domain, filled in from reference TRBV7-2 and TRBJ2-2, reads GAGVSQSPSNKVTEKGKDVELRCDPISGHTALYWYRQSLGQGLEFLIYFQGNSAPDKSGLPSDRFSAERTGGSVSTLTIQRTQQEDSAVYLCASSLSMGLADTGELFFGEGSRLTVL.

By frequency in the sample, this clone is medium-sized (0.01 to 0.1%). CDR3 in DNA: TGTGCCAGCTCACCAGAGGGTCGTGAAAAACTGTTTTTT. Encoded protein: CASSPEGREKLFF. This sequence joins TRBV18 and TRBJ1-4; D not certain. The CDR3 spans 13 residues. The germline gives CDR1 KGHSH, CDR2 LQKENI. V was trimmed by 2 bases and J by 7 bases, leaving 8 bases between them.

This chain joins TRBV14 and TRBJ2-1; 10 positions match TRBD2. The CDR3 length is 16 residues. The V gene end was trimmed by 1 base and the J gene end by 7 bases; junction bases not matched to a gene: 7. Germline V gene data show CDR1 as SGHDN and CDR2 as FVKESK. CDR3 in amino acids: CASSQALAGAGNEQFF. The CDR3, as DNA: TGTGCCAGCAGCCAAGCCCTAGCGGGAGCAGGAAATGAGCAGTTCTTC.

CDR3 sequence (DNA): TGTGCCAGCAGCCAAGACGCGGGAGAGTACTACGAGCAGTACTTC. Translating it yields CASSQDAGEYYEQYF. V and J are TRBV3-1 and TRBJ2-7, with TRBD2 matching 7 bases. Trimming removed 0 bases from V and 3 bases from J; junction bases left unmatched: 5. Germline-derived CDR1 and CDR2 are LGHDT and YNNKEL (reference sequence). The CDR3 covers 15 residues.

As regards this clone: Since no conserved phenylalanine or tryptophan closes the CDR3, a read error is the likely cause. The chain has TRBV6-2 or TRBV6-3 and TRBJ2-6, with D perhaps being TRBD1 or TRBD2 (5 bases each). The V gene's germline CDR1 is MNHEY and CDR2 SVGEGT. V was shortened by 6 bases and J by 4 bases, with 13 bases between the two germline ends. This CDR3 has 15 amino acids. For the CDR3, the DNA is TGTGCCAGCAGGGGGGAGCCCTGGGGGGCCAACGTCCTGACTTCC. It codes for CASRGEPWGANVLTS.

This clone was observed once. This chain uses TRBV4-2 with TRBJ1-5; D is uncertain. The CDR3 extends over 15 amino acids. Germline V gene sequence: CDR1 LGHNA, CDR2 YNFKEQ. V gave up 4 bases and J gave up 4 bases, with 14 bases separating them. The CDR3 protein is CASSRYRAPNQPQHF. The CDR3 DNA is TGTGCCAGCAGCCGATACCGGGCTCCTAATCAGCCCCAGCATTTT.

This clone was seen a handful of times. In DNA form, the CDR3 reads TGTGCCAGCAGCGGGGGGAGCCCCGGGGAGCTGTTTTTT. It is translated as CASSGGSPGELFF. J is TRBJ2-2 and V is TRBV28, with TRBD2 identical over 7 bases. Trimming at V came to 6 bases and at J to 6 bases, leaving 4 bases not matched to a gene. The germline V gene has CDR1 MDHEN and CDR2 SYDVKM. The CDR3 loop spans 13 amino acids.

In its sample, this clone is medium-sized (0.01 to 0.1%). The chain carries TRBV28 and TRBJ2-1; possible D gene TRBD2, 5 bases. Germline lookup yields CDR1 MDHEN and CDR2 SYDVKM. The germline V and J ends were trimmed by 1 base and 9 bases, with 7 bases remaining between them. CDR3 length: 12 residues. CDR3 loop: CASSLLASEQFF. The CDR3 DNA is TGTGCCAGCAGTTTATTAGCGAGTGAGCAGTTCTTC.

This chain uses TRBV11-2 with TRBJ2-7; 8 bases are a match to TRBD1. There are 16 residues in the CDR3. V lost 5 bases and J lost 12; bases outside the gene matches: 21. Per germline, CDR1 SGHAT and CDR2 FQNNGV. The CDR3 spells CASSHPTGTGTAQRYF. The CDR3 region has the DNA TGTGCCAGCAGCCATCCCACCGGGACAGGAACAGCCCAGCGGTACTTC. Full variable domain (outside the CDR3, taken from reference TRBV11-2 and TRBJ2-7): EAGVAQSPRYKIIEKRQSVAFWCNPISGHATLYWYQQILGQGPKLLIQFQNNGVVDDSQLPKDRFSAERLKGVDSTLKIQPAKLEDSAVYLCASSHPTGTGTAQRYFGPGTRLTVT.